The source of this T cell receptor (beta chain) is a study of blood T cell repertoires in COVID-19. V dropped 3 bases and J dropped 3; count of bases not matched to a gene: 8. This CDR3 contains 18 residues. CDR1 is SGHTA, CDR2 FQGTGA, per germline. Sequencing was performed with immunoSEQ multiplex PCR; in TCRdb, only in-frame clones are kept and a portion is missing. Here the sample spans a few hundred thousand clones, roughly 89% being singletons. This clonotype was obtained from a woman younger than 45 who had recovered from COVID-19. This chain uses TRBV7-3 with TRBJ2-3; the match to TRBD2 covers 14 bases. Material for sequencing was PBMCs or T cells enriched from blood (not recorded which). The CDR3 sequence: CASSLKGTSGRGTDTQYF. The CDR3 DNA follows: TGTGCCAGCAGCTTGAAAGGGACTAGCGGGAGAGGAACAGATACGCAGTATTTT.